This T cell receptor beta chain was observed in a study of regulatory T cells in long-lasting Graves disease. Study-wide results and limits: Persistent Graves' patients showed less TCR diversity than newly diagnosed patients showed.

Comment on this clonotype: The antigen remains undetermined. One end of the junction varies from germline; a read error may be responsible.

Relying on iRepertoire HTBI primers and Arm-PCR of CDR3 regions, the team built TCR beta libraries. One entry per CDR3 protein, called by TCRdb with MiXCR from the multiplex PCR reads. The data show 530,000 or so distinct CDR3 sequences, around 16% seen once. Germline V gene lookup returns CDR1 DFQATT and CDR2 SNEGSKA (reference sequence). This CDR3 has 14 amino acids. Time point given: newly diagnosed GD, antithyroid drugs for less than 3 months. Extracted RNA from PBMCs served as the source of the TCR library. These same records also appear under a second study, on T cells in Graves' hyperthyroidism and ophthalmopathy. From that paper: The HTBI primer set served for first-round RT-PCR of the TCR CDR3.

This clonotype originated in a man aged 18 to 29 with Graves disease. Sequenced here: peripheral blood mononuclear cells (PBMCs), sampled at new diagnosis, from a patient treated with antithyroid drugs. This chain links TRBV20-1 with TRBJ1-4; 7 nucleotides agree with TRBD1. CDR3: CSARQGSTSEKLFF. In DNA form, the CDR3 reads TGCAGTGCAAGACAGGGTTCGACTAGTGAAAAACTGTTTTTT.